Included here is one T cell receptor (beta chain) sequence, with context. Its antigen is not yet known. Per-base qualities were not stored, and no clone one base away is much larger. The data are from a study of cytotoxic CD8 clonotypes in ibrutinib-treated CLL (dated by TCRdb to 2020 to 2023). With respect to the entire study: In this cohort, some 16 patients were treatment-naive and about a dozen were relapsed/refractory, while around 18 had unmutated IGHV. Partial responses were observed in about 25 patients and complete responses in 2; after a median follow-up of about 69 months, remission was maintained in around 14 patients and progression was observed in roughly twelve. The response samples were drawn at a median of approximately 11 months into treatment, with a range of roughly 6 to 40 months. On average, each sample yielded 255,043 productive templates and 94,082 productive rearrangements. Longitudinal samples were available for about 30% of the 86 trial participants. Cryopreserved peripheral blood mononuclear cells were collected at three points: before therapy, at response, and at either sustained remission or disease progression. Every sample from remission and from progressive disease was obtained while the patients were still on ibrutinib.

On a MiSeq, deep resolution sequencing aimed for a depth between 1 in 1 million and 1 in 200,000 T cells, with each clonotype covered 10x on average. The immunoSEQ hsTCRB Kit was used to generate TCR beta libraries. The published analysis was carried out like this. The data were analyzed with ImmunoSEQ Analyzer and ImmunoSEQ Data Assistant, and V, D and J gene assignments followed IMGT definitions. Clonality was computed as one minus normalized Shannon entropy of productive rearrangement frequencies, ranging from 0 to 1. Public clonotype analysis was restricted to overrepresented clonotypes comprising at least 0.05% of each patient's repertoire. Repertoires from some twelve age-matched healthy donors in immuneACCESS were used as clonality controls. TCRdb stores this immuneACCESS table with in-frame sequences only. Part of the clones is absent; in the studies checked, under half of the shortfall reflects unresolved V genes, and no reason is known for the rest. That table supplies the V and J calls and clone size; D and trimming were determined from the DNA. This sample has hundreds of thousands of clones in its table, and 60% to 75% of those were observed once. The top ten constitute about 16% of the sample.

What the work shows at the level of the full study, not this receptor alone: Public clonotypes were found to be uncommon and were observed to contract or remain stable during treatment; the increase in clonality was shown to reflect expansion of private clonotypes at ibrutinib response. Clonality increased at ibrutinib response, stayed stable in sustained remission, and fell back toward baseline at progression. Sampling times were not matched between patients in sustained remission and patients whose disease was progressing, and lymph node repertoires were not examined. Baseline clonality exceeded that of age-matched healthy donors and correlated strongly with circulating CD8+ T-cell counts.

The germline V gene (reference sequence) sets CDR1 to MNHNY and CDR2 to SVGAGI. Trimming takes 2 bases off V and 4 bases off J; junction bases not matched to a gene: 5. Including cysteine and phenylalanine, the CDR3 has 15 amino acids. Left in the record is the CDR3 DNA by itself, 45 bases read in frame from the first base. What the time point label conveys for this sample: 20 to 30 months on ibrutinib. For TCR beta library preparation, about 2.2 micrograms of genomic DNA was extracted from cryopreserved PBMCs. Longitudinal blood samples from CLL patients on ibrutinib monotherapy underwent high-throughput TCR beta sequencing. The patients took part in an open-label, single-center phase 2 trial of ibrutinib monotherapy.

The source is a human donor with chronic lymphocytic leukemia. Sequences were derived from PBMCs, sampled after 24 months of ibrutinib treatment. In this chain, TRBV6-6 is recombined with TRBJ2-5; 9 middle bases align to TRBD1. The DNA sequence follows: TGTGCCAGCAGTTACCCGGGACAGGGTCGAGAGACCCAGTACTTC. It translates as CASSYPGQGRETQYF.